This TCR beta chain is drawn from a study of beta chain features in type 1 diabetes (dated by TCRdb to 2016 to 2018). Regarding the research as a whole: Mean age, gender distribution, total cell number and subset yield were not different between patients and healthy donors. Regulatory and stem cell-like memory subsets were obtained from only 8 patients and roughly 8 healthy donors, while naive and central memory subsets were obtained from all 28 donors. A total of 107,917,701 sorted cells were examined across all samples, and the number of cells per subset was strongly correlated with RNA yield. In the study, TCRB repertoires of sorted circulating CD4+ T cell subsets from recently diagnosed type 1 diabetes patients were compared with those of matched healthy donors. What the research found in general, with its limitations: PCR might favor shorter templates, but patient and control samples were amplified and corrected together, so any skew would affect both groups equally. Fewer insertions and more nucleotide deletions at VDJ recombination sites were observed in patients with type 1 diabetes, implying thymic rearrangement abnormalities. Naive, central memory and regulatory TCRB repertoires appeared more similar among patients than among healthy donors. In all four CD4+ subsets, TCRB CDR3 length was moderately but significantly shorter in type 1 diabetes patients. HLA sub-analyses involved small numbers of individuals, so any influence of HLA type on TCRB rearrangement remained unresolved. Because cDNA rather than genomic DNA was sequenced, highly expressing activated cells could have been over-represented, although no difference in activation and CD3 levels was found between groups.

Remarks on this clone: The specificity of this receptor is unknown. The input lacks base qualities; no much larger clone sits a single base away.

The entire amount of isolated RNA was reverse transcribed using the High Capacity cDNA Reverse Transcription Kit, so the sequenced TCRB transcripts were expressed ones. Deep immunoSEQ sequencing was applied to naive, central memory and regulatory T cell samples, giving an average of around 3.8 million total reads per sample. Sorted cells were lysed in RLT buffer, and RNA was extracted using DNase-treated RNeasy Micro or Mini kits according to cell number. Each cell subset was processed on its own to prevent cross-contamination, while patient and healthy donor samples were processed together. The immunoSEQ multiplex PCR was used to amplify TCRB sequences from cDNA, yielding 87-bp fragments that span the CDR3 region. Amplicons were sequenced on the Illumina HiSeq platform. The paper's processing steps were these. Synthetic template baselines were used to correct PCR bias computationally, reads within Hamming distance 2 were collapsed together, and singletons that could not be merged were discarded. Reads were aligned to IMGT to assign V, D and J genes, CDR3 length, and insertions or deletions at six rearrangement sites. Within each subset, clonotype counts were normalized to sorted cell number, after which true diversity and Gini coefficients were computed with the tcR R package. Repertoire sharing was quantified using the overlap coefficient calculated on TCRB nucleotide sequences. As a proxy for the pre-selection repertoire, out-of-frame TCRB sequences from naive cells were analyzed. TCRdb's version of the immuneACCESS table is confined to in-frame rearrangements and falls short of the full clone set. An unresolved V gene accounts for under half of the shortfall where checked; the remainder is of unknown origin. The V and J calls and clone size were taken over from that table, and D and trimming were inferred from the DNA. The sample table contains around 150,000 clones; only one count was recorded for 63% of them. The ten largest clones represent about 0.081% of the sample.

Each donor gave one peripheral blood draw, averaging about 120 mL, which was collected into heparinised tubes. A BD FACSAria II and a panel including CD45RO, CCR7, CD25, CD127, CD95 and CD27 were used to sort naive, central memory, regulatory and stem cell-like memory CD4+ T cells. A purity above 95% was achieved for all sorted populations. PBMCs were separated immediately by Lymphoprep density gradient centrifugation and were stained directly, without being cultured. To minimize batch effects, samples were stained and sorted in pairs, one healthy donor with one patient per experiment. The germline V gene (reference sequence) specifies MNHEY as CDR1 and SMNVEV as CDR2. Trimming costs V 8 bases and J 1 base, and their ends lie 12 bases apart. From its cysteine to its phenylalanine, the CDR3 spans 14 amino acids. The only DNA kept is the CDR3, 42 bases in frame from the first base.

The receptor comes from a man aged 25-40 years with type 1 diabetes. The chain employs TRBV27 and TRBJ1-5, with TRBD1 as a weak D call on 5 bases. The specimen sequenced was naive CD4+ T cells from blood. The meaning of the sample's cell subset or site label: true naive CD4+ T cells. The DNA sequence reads TGTGCCAGCGGCCCCCGGGACAGCAATCAGCCCCAGCATTTT. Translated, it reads CASGPRDSNQPQHF.